Listed here is a single T cell receptor beta chain. The entry originates in a study of identical twins. TCRdb fed the 5' RACE reads into MiXCR, producing one record per CDR3 protein. Among 310,000 or so distinct CDR3 sequences listed, 8% to 9.5% were seen once. The CDR3 covers 15 residues. Germline values: CDR1 SNHLY, CDR2 FYNNEI. Between the trimmed V and J ends, which lost 2 bases and 3 bases, there was a span of 10 bases. In addition, the sample was reused for a study of yellow fever vaccine responses in identical twins.

The TCR sequence derives from a woman aged 18-35 years in good health. The rearrangement links TRBV2 to TRBJ2-2; no reliable D call. The specimen was CD8+ T cells sorted from blood. The CDR3 DNA is TGTGCCAGCAGTGAATTGGGGTTGGACACCGGGGAGCTGTTTTTT. This translates into CASSELGLDTGELFF.